The subject of this entry is one TCR beta chain. Its target is not known. There are 11 residues in the CDR3. The V end was cut by 7 bases, the J end by 11 bases, with 15 bases between. Per germline, CDR1 DFQATT and CDR2 SNEGSKA (reference sequence). Generated by immunoSEQ multiplex PCR, the TCRdb table keeps only in-frame clones and is missing some. The data contain around 120,000 clones, 92% of them singletons. This sample is drawn from a study of T cell responses to AZD1222 COVID-19 vaccine. Study-level points and caveats: White British people made up most donors, females outnumbered males, and clonal diversity was possibly underestimated.

This chain links TRBV20-1 with TRBJ1-5, with D maybe TRBD1 (6 bases). This clonotype originated in an adult in good health. This material consisted of peripheral blood, taken on day 0 of AZD1222 vaccination. The CDR3, as DNA: TGCAGTGGGGTAGGAGGGGGGGCCCAGCATTTT. This codes for CSGVGGGAQHF.